This T cell receptor (beta chain) was sequenced during a study of cytomegalovirus exposure and HLA in healthy donors. Germline V lookup: CDR1 ENHRY, CDR2 SYGVKD. This CDR3 is built from 12 residues. V lost 2 bases and J 4 bases, leaving 6 bases between the germline ends. The PCR was carried out with 60 Vbeta primers and 13 Jbeta primers. The data were produced by immunoSEQ multiplex PCR, yet TCRdb's version contains in-frame clones alone and is incomplete. The data contain about 100,000 clones, 55% to 80% of them seen just once; the ten biggest clones take up around 5%. In its sample, this clone was seen once.

The chain joins TRBV10-3 to TRBJ2-7; D may be TRBD1 (5 bases). The receptor's source is a human donor in good health. Sample: PBMCs. The CDR3 protein is CAISEQGYEQYF. In DNA form, the CDR3 reads TGTGCCATCAGTGAGCAGGGTTACGAGCAGTACTTC.